This T cell receptor beta chain appears in the sequencing data of a study of blood T cell repertoires in COVID-19. Study at large: Samples representing acute and convalescent COVID-19 were sourced from the United States, Italy and Spain. The analysed material was cDNA or gDNA that came from T cells, B-cell-depleted T cells, or PBMCs.

Authors' data handling: Quantification of nucleated cells was approximated via reference gene primer amplification. Generated by immunoSEQ multiplex PCR, the TCRdb table keeps only in-frame clones and is missing some. V and J calls and clone size come straight from that table; D and trimming were deduced from the DNA. The sample yields a few hundred thousand clones, about four fifths seen once. The CDR3 is made up of 12 amino acids. V lost 8 bases to trimming and J lost 9 bases; unmatched junction nucleotides: 8. The sequence came from a woman aged 45-65 years who had recovered from COVID-19. Sequencing was carried out using PBMCs or T cells enriched from blood (not recorded which). The chain carries TRBV12-3 or TRBV12-4 and TRBJ2-3; 7 nucleotides line up with TRBD1. CDR3 protein: CASSRTGPTQYF. The CDR3 DNA reads as TGTGCCAGCTCCCGGACAGGACCGACGCAGTATTTT.